This passage covers 8 T cell receptor beta chains from one sample sequenced in a study of cytomegalovirus exposure and HLA in healthy donors. 60 Vbeta and 13 Jbeta primers were used in PCR. Here immunoSEQ multiplex PCR was the method, and the copy in TCRdb shows in-frame clones only, minus some. The profile covers about 55,000 clones, with over 80% appearing a single time and roughly 1.4% taken by the ten largest. The sample was PBMCs. The receptors stem from a man aged 30-40 years in good health and CMV-seronegative.

This sequence joins TRBV2 and TRBJ1-2; tentatively, D is TRBD1 (6 bases). The CDR3 sequence is 14 residues long. Per the germline V gene, CDR1 is SNHLY and CDR2 is FYNNEI. Trimming took 7 bases from V and 4 from J, leaving 16 bases between them. The CDR3 nucleotides are TGTGCCAGCACCTCCGATGGGGGCCCCTATGGCTACACCTTC. Residues: CASTSDGGPYGYTF.

This sequence joins TRBV7-2 and TRBJ1-1, with D hard to call. CDR1 is SGHTA, CDR2 FQGNSA, per germline. Trimming pared 0 bases from V and 11 bases from J, leaving 10 bases between. The CDR3 consists of 12 residues. CDR3 nucleotide sequence: TGTGCCAGCAGCTTAGCAGGACTAGGTGCTTTCTTT. This translates into CASSLAGLGAFF.

This clone was recorded once. The rearrangement links TRBV2 to TRBJ1-1; 8 positions agree with TRBD1. Germline lookup yields CDR1 SNHLY and CDR2 FYNNEI. J gave up 10 bases and V 5 bases, and 6 bases lay outside the gene matches. The CDR3 extends over 12 amino acids. CDR3 bases: TGTGCCAGCAGTTCGGACAGGGTGGTAGCTTTCTTT. Translated, it gives CASSSDRVVAFF.

The genes are TRBV7-8 and TRBJ2-1, with 7 bases lining up with TRBD1. Germline-derived CDR1 and CDR2 are SGHVS and FQNEAQ. Trimming cost V 2 bases and J 8 bases; bases outside gene matches: 3. The CDR3 length is 13 residues. As DNA, the CDR3 is TGTGCCAGCAGCTTAAGACAGGGACATGAGCAGTTCTTC. Residues: CASSLRQGHEQFF.

This clone came up a few times. The chain joins TRBV7-8 to TRBJ2-7, with D uncertain. The CDR3 runs to 15 residues. Per germline, CDR1 SGHVS and CDR2 FQNEAQ. V lost 2 bases and J lost 2, with 13 bases in between. In nucleotides, the CDR3 is TGTGCCAGCAGCTTAACCGAGACGGCGGCCTACGAGCAGTACTTC. Protein product: CASSLTETAAYEQYF.

The chain joins TRBV6-5 to TRBJ1-1; tentatively, D is TRBD1 (6 bases). There are 14 residues in the CDR3. Germline V gene data show CDR1 as MNHEY and CDR2 as SVGAGI. V gave up 6 bases and J gave up 11 bases, with 22 bases separating them. The CDR3 is CASSPPVGAPRAFF. CDR3 nucleotide sequence: TGTGCCAGCAGCCCCCCGGTGGGGGCGCCCCGGGCTTTCTTT.

The chain couples TRBV7-8 to TRBJ2-7; TRBD2 aligns across 7 bases. V lost 5 bases to trimming and J lost 0 bases; unmatched junction nucleotides: 4. The CDR3 loop spans 14 amino acids. Looked up from germline, CDR1 is SGHVS and CDR2 is FQNEAQ. CDR3: CASSPRGSSYEQYF. In DNA, the CDR3 is TGTGCCAGCAGCCCGCGGGGGAGCTCCTACGAGCAGTACTTC.

This clone was counted only a few times. The chain joins TRBV4-3 to TRBJ2-1; 13 nucleotides agree with TRBD2. CDR1 and CDR2 from the germline V gene are LGHNA and YSLEER. This CDR3 is 15 amino acids long. J lost 10 bases, V lost 3 bases, and 6 bases had no gene match. As DNA, the CDR3 is TGCGCCAGCAGCCAGATACTAGCGGGGGGGGAAGAGCAGTTCTTC. It codes for CASSQILAGGEEQFF.